This T cell receptor (beta chain) was retrieved from a study of a mutant IDH1 vaccine in newly diagnosed glioma. Whole-study context: Eight vaccinations went to patients in weeks 1, 3, 5, 7, 11, 15, 19, 23. Of the patients given treatment, roughly 60% were male and 37.5% were female, and a mean age of approximately 40 years was recorded. With temozolomide cycles, or 4-6 weeks after radiotherapy alone, vaccination was started. Notes on the study in general: Among top peripheral T cell clonotypes, changes seemed unrelated to pseudoprogression.

Germline values: CDR1 GTSNPN, CDR2 SVGIG (reference sequence). V was trimmed by 2 bases and J by 4 bases, leaving 8 bases between them. The CDR3 has 12 residues. Of note for this clone: Antigen specificity is unknown.

The time point denotes: week 23, last vaccination. What each vaccine dose contained was 300 ug of mutant IDH1 20-mer peptide, accompanied by topical imiquimod. The protocol was immunoSEQ multiplex PCR, while the TCRdb copy is restricted to in-frame clones and leaves out a portion. The sample has tens of thousands of clones; around 80% are singletons. The TCR was taken from a woman aged 40 to 50 with glioma. Some clones in this sample may be carry-over from other donors' samples. The sequencing used PBMCs, collected from a glioma patient whose treatment included an IDH1 peptide vaccine. J is TRBJ2-5 and V is TRBV30; no firm D call. The CDR3 DNA follows: TGTGCCTGGAGTTCTAAGGGAGAGACCCAGTACTTC. As protein: CAWSSKGETQYF.